A selection of T cell receptor beta chains follows, all from one sample in a study of T-cell memory formation after mild COVID-19. Each CDR3 protein gets one entry after TCRdb re-called the 5' RACE reads with MiXCR. The sample carries 270,000 or so distinct CDR3 sequences, approximately 15% recorded once. Material: PBMCs or a T cell subset sorted from them (not recorded which). All receptors derive from a man aged 18 to 30 who had mild COVID-19 (a few samples of this study predate the infection). Cell type and time point are not known. Each CDR3 is given with its conserved first and last residue. A D gene is named only where the DNA matches it firmly. Clone sizes are given selectively: once, few, many, or a class where the clone is expanded.

j_gene	v_gene	len	d_gene	abundance	CDR3aa	CDR3nt
TRBJ1-2	TRBV5-5	13	NA	NA	CASSPARNYGYTF	TGTGCCAGCAGCCCCGCACGGAACTATGGCTACACCTTC
TRBJ1-1	TRBV5-6	15	NA	few	CASSTGAGRNTEAFF	TGTGCCAGCAGCACCGGGGCCGGACGGAACACTGAAGCTTTCTTT
TRBJ2-5	TRBV6-2/TRBV6-3	12	NA	NA	CASSGPGGTQYF	TGTGCCAGCAGCGGGCCTGGCGGGACCCAGTACTTC
TRBJ2-2	TRBV5-1	24	TRBD2	NA	CASSLAVGSRDLLAGGPNTGELFF	TGCGCCAGCAGCTTGGCCGTAGGGTCCCGAGATTTACTAGCGGGGGGCCCGAACACCGGGGAGCTGTTTTTT
TRBJ2-1	TRBV7-2	15	NA	NA	CASSLEDRPYNEQFF	TGTGCCAGCAGCTTAGAGGACAGACCCTACAATGAGCAGTTCTTC
TRBJ2-1	TRBV6-5	14	NA	NA	CASRPQLPMGEQFF	TGTGCCAGCAGGCCCCAGCTACCAATGGGTGAGCAGTTCTTC
TRBJ2-6	TRBV28	17	NA	NA	CASRVTGPSSGANVLTF	TGTGCCAGCAGAGTGACAGGCCCGAGCTCTGGGGCCAACGTCCTGACTTTC
TRBJ1-1	TRBV30	13	NA	NA	CAWSKTGSTEAFF	TGTGCCTGGAGCAAAACAGGGTCCACTGAAGCTTTCTTT
TRBJ2-5	TRBV4-3	15	NA	NA	CASSQDGRYQETQYF	TGCGCCAGCAGCCAAGATGGAAGGTACCAAGAGACCCAGTACTTC
TRBJ2-2	TRBV4-2	16	TRBD2	many	CASSQGLAGGTGELFF	TGTGCCAGCAGCCAGGGACTAGCGGGAGGCACCGGGGAGCTGTTTTTT
TRBJ2-1	TRBV29-1	14	NA	NA	CSVEPGDSYNEQFF	TGCAGCGTTGAACCAGGGGACTCCTACAATGAGCAGTTCTTC
TRBJ1-2	TRBV12-3/TRBV12-4	13	NA	NA	CASSLVGGGGYTF	TGTGCCAGCAGTTTAGTTGGTGGCGGCGGCTACACCTTC
TRBJ2-5	TRBV4-3	15	NA	NA	CASSQELTRSETQYF	TGCGCCAGCAGCCAAGAACTAACTAGATCAGAGACCCAGTACTTC
TRBJ1-4	TRBV2	15	TRBD1	few	CASSETGGTNEKLFF	TGTGCCAGCAGTGAAACAGGGGGGACTAATGAAAAACTGTTTTTT
TRBJ1-1	TRBV7-2	13	NA	many	CASSSTGFTEAFF	TGTGCCAGCAGCTCTACGGGTTTCACTGAAGCTTTCTTT
TRBJ2-6	TRBV2	15	NA	few	CASSDRVGGANVLTF	TGTGCCAGCAGTGATAGGGTCGGTGGGGCCAACGTCCTGACTTTC
TRBJ1-1	TRBV6-2/TRBV6-3	16	TRBD1	NA	CASSHRTGTGNTEAFF	TGTGCCAGCAGCCACCGAACCGGGACAGGGAACACTGAAGCTTTCTTT
TRBJ2-5	TRBV2	15	TRBD2	NA	CASTPWTSGAETQYF	TGTGCCAGCACCCCCTGGACTAGCGGGGCCGAGACCCAGTACTTC
TRBJ2-2	TRBV29-1	15	TRBD2	few	CSVEDQRGGPGELFF	TGCAGCGTTGAAGATCAGCGGGGGGGTCCCGGGGAGCTGTTTTTT
TRBJ1-6	TRBV12-3/TRBV12-4	20	NA	NA	CASSQISRWSTGTYNSPLHF	TGTGCCAGCAGTCAAATCTCGAGGTGGAGTACCGGCACCTATAATTCACCCCTCCACTTT
TRBJ1-4	TRBV28	15	NA	few	CASSWSTRSHEKLFF	TGTGCCAGCAGTTGGTCGACCCGATCGCATGAAAAACTGTTTTTT
TRBJ2-4	TRBV4-3	15	NA	few	CASSQAWAPLGIQYF	TGCGCCAGCAGCCAGGCCTGGGCCCCCCTGGGGATTCAGTACTTC